A selection of T cell receptor beta chains follows, all from one sample in a study of cytotoxic CD8 clonotypes in ibrutinib-treated CLL. Profiled with immunoSEQ multiplex PCR; TCRdb holds only in-frame clones, not every one. In the table there are 75,000 to 80,000 clones, around four fifths of which are singletons. Sequenced material: PBMCs, taken after 24 months of ibrutinib treatment. These TCRs come from a human donor with chronic lymphocytic leukemia. Both conserved end residues are part of each CDR3. Fields, in order: V gene, D gene, J gene, clone size, CDR3 DNA, CDR3 protein. A D gene is named only where the DNA matches it firmly. The size field is filled for only some rows; it gives once, few, many or a size class.

TRBV28	-	TRBJ1-1	once	TGTGCCAGCAGTTTATCAGGGAACACTGAAGCTTTCTTT	CASSLSGNTEAFF
TRBV29-1	-	TRBJ2-5	-	TGCGCGGGGGCTCAAGAGACCCAGTACTTC	CAGAQETQYF
TRBV7-2	-	TRBJ1-1	-	TGTGCCAGCAGCTTAGCGCGGGGGGGGAGCACTGAAGCTTTCTTT	CASSLARGGSTEAFF
TRBV28	TRBD1	TRBJ2-2	-	TGTGCCAGCAGCCGTCTGACGGGACAGGGAGCCGTCATCAACACCGGGGAGCTGTTTTTT	CASSRLTGQGAVINTGELFF
TRBV30	TRBD2	TRBJ2-3	-	TGTGCCTGGAGCAGCGGGAGCCGCACAGATACGCAGTATTTT	CAWSSGSRTDTQYF
TRBV18	TRBD2	TRBJ2-2	-	TGTGCCAGCTCACCACTAGCGGGGAGTAGATCCAACACCGGGGAGCTGTTTTTT	CASSPLAGSRSNTGELFF
TRBV19	-	TRBJ2-6	-	TGTGCCAGTAGTACAGGATTCTCTGGGGCCAACGTCCTGACTTTC	CASSTGFSGANVLTF
TRBV10-3	TRBD2	TRBJ2-2	-	TGTGCCATCAGTGAGTTACTAGCGGGAGTGCACGGGGAGCTGTTTTTT	CAISELLAGVHGELFF
TRBV7-9	-	TRBJ2-7	-	TGTGCCAGCAGCTTAACAGTGACAGAGCAGCAGTACTTC	CASSLTVTEQQYF
TRBV19	-	TRBJ2-7	-	TGTGCCAGTAGTATGGCAGGGCCATTGGGCGAGCAGTACTTC	CASSMAGPLGEQYF
TRBV11-2	-	TRBJ2-4	-	TGTGCCAGCAGCGTCCGCCGTCTAGCCAAAAACATTCAGTACTTC	CASSVRRLAKNIQYF
TRBV6-1	-	TRBJ2-2	-	TGTGCCAGCAGTGAAGAAGGGGCTGTCGGGGAGCTGTTTTTT	CASSEEGAVGELFF
TRBV5-1	-	TRBJ2-1	-	TGCGCCAGCAGCTCCACAATCCCGGGCCTTCACAATGAGCAGTTCTTC	CASSSTIPGLHNEQFF
TRBV9	TRBD2	TRBJ2-7	few	TGTGCCAGCAGCGTAGAGGGACTAGCGGGAACCGAGCAGTACTTC	CASSVEGLAGTEQYF
TRBV9	-	TRBJ1-1	-	TGTGCCAGCAGCCCCGAACAGGGAGTCCCTGAAGCTTTCTTT	CASSPEQGVPEAFF
TRBV6-5	-	TRBJ2-7	-	TGTGCCAGCAGTTACTCGAGTCTAGCACCCCACGAGCAGTACTTC	CASSYSSLAPHEQYF
TRBV29-1	-	TRBJ1-1	-	TGCAGCGTTGGGGGAGGGCGGGGGAACACTGAAGCTTTCTTT	CSVGGGRGNTEAFF
TRBV18	TRBD1	TRBJ1-1	few	TGTGCCAGCCGTAGGGACAGGGGGAACACTGAAGCTTTCTTT	CASRRDRGNTEAFF
TRBV11-3	-	TRBJ2-5	-	TGTGCCAGCAGCTTAGGGGGGACAGAGACCCAGTACTTC	CASSLGGTETQYF
TRBV5-1	TRBD2	TRBJ2-3	-	TGCGCCAGCAGCATCGGACTAGCGGGGGGCACAGATACGCAGTATTTT	CASSIGLAGGTDTQYF
TRBV6-4	-	TRBJ2-1	-	TGTGCCAGCAGTGACTCTGGGAGAAGCTCCTACAATGAGCAGTTCTTC	CASSDSGRSSYNEQFF
TRBV19	-	TRBJ1-2	-	TGTGCCAGTAGTCCAGGACAGTACTATGGCTACACCTTC	CASSPGQYYGYTF